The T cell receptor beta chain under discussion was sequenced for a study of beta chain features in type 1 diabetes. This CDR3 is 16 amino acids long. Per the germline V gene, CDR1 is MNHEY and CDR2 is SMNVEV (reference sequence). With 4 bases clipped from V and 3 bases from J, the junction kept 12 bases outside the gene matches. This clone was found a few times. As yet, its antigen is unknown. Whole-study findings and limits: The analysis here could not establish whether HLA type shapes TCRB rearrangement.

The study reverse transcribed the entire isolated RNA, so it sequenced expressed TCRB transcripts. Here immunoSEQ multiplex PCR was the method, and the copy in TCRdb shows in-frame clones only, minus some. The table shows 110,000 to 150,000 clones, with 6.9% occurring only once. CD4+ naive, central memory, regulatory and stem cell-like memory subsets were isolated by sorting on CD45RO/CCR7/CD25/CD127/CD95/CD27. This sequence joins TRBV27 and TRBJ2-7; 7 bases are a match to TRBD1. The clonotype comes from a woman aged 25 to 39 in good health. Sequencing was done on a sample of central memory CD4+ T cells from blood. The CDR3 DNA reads TGTGCCAGCAGTTCGGCCGGTGGCAGGGGGAGCTACGAGCAGTACTTC. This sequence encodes CASSSAGGRGSYEQYF.